This T cell receptor beta chain was obtained from a study of blood T cell repertoires in COVID-19. Study as a whole: Two negative PCRs, clearance, or symptom resolution had been documented for recovered Cohort 3 donors. Collection of acute and convalescent COVID-19 samples took place in the United States, Italy and Spain.

This clone was detected once. Some clones are missing from TCRdb's copy, which holds only in-frame ones; the method was immunoSEQ multiplex PCR. The sample includes some 200,000 clones, 87% of them seen just once. This CDR3 contains 15 residues. J was trimmed by 5 bases and V by 4 bases; bases with no gene match: 3. Germline V gene lookup returns CDR1 SGHAT and CDR2 FQNNGV. Sequences were obtained from PBMCs or T cells enriched from blood (not recorded which). The V call is TRBV11-2, the J call TRBJ2-2; 11 nucleotides agree with TRBD2. This receptor was identified in a man younger than 45 in a cohort exposed to, infected with or recovered from COVID-19 (not recorded which). CDR3 nucleotide sequence: TGTGCCAGCAGCTCACTAGCGGGAGCTACCGGGGAGCTGTTTTTT. Translated: CASSSLAGATGELFF. The entire variable domain, with the rest obtained from reference TRBV11-2 and TRBJ2-2, is as follows: EAGVAQSPRYKIIEKRQSVAFWCNPISGHATLYWYQQILGQGPKLLIQFQNNGVVDDSQLPKDRFSAERLKGVDSTLKIQPAKLEDSAVYLCASSSLAGATGELFFGEGSRLTVL.